This T cell receptor (beta chain) is drawn from a study of cytomegalovirus exposure and HLA in healthy donors. The CDR3 has 12 residues. Deletions cut 6 bases from V and 5 bases from J, with 8 bases between. Germline assignment: CDR1 MDHEN and CDR2 SYDVKM. The donors were in the roughly 130-subject validation cohort, distinct from the roughly 600-subject first cohort. TCRdb's table, derived via immunoSEQ multiplex PCR, lists solely in-frame clones and lacks some. The data hold 150,000 to 200,000 clones, with about 89% observed a single time. V usage is TRBV28 and J usage is TRBJ2-4; no reliable D call. Sequencing input: PBMCs. The clonotype originates from a man aged 18 to 30 in good health and CMV-seropositive. Here the CDR3 DNA reads TGTGCCAGCAGCCTGGCGGAAAACATTCAGTACTTC. Translation gives CASSLAENIQYF.